These 24 T cell receptor beta chains were all obtained from the same sample, sequenced in a study of T-cell reconstitution after alpha-beta-depleted transplantation in children. The library targeted TCRbeta and was prepared with unique molecular identifiers. TCRdb re-derived calls from the PCR reads in MiXCR, one entry per CDR3 protein. The sample has fewer than 85,000 distinct CDR3 sequences, around an eighth seen once. The sample consisted of PBMCs, mostly from graft donor cells, taken 180 days after TCRalphabeta/CD19-depleted stem cell transplant. The receptors were sampled from a male patient aged 2-9 years who had a stem cell transplant for acute lymphoblastic leukemia, so the T cells may come from the graft donor.

This chain connects TRBV7-2 to TRBJ2-1; 11 positions match TRBD2. Germline V gives CDR1 SGHTA, CDR2 FQGNSA. Trimming at V came to 2 bases and at J to 12 bases, leaving 12 bases not matched to a gene. CDR3 length: 16 amino acids. This CDR3 reads CASSLKGSSGGSGQFF. CDR3 DNA sequence: TGTGCCAGCAGCTTAAAGGGGTCTAGCGGGGGGTCAGGGCAGTTCTTC.

V and J are TRBV29-1 and TRBJ2-3; 9 nucleotides match TRBD1. The CDR3 runs 15 residues. CDR1 is SQVTM, CDR2 ANQGSEA, per germline. V gave up 7 bases and J gave up 7 bases; unmatched junction bases: 15. The CDR3 nucleotides are TGCAGCGGAAAGTTGGGGACAGGGATGACTAATACGCAGTATTTT. Translating gives CSGKLGTGMTNTQYF.

There are a few counts of this clonotype. The chain uses TRBV28 and TRBJ2-2; D might be TRBD2 (6 bases). The CDR3 spans 16 residues. V lost 4 bases, J lost 5 bases, and 17 bases lay in between. Germline CDR1 MDHEN, CDR2 SYDVKM. CDR3 in DNA: TGTGCCAGCAGTTCTATGCGGGACCGAAGGACCGGGGAGCTGTTTTTT. Translation gives CASSSMRDRRTGELFF.

The V and J genes are TRBV28 and TRBJ2-7; unclear D gene. With 6 bases removed from V and 3 bases from J, the gap between germline ends came to 9 bases. CDR1 and CDR2 (germline): MDHEN, SYDVKM. The CDR3 loop spans 12 amino acids. Here the CDR3 DNA reads TGTGCCAGCAGCCGTTGGGACTACGAGCAGTACTTC. This codes for CASSRWDYEQYF. The entire variable domain, with the rest obtained from reference TRBV28 and TRBJ2-7, is as follows: DVKVTQSSRYLVKRTGEKVFLECVQDMDHENMFWYRQDPGLGLRLIYFSYDVKMKEKGDIPEGYSVSREKKERFSLILESASTNQTSMYLCASSRWDYEQYFGPGTRLTVT.

The sample holds a few counts of this clonotype. The genes are TRBV29-1 and TRBJ2-5, with 14 positions matching TRBD2. Losses at the gene ends were 3 bases for V and 5 bases for J; bases not matched to a gene: 8. In germline, CDR1 is SQVTM, CDR2 ANQGSEA. The length of the CDR3 is 16 residues. This CDR3 reads CSVEGSRTSGRETQYF. The DNA for the CDR3 is TGCAGCGTTGAGGGTTCCCGGACTAGCGGGAGGGAGACCCAGTACTTC.

The CDR3 is CATSDLRRRNEQFF. CDR3 coding DNA: TGTGCCACCAGTGATTTGCGCCGACGCAATGAGCAGTTCTTC. The gene calls are TRBV24-1 and TRBJ2-1; D remains unclear. V gave up 0 bases and J gave up 6 bases, with 8 bases separating them. CDR1 is KGHDR, CDR2 SFDVKD, per germline. The CDR3 spans 14 residues.

In its sample, this clonotype was seen a few times. This sequence joins TRBV5-1 and TRBJ1-3; no clear D gene. Trimming removed 0 bases from V and 1 base from J, with 8 bases in between. Germline CDR1 and CDR2: SGHRS and YFSETQ. The CDR3 extends over 15 amino acids. CDR3 sequence (DNA): TGCGCCAGCAGCTTGGATGGCAGGTCTGGAAACACCATATATTTT. Its protein product is CASSLDGRSGNTIYF. Looking up the rest from reference TRBV5-1 and TRBJ1-3 gives the full variable domain: KAGVTQTPRYLIKTRGQQVTLSCSPISGHRSVSWYQQTPGQGLQFLFEYFSETQRNKGNFPGRFSGRQFSNSRSEMNVSTLELGDSALYLCASSLDGRSGNTIYFGEGSWLTVV.

The rearrangement joins TRBV20-1 to TRBJ2-7; D uncertain. V dropped 4 bases and J dropped 3 bases, with 16 bases sitting between them. Germline V gene sequence: CDR1 DFQATT, CDR2 SNEGSKA (reference sequence). This CDR3 spans 14 amino acids. The CDR3 sequence: CSATARRAVYEQYF. In DNA form, the CDR3 reads TGCAGTGCTACGGCACGAAGGGCCGTCTACGAGCAGTACTTC.

This clonotype was counted a few times. J is TRBJ2-1 and V is TRBV3-1; D may be TRBD1 or TRBD2 (5 bases each). CDR1 and CDR2 (germline): LGHDT, YNNKEL (reference sequence). Trimming shortened V by 4 bases and J by 9 bases, and 16 bases separated the two germline ends. The CDR3 loop spans 14 amino acids. Here the CDR3 DNA reads TGTGCCAGCAGCCGGTGGGGACCGACGGCTGAGCAGTTCTTC. This sequence encodes CASSRWGPTAEQFF.

The V gene is TRBV20-1, the J gene TRBJ1-1; TRBD1 agrees at 8 bases. CDR3 length equals 13 residues. With V trimmed by 1 base and J by 7 bases, 5 bases remained unmatched. The V gene's germline CDR1 is DFQATT and CDR2 SNEGSKA (reference sequence). CDR3 region: CSARATGAGEAFF. In DNA, the CDR3 is TGCAGTGCTAGAGCGACAGGGGCGGGTGAAGCTTTCTTT.

The chain uses TRBV5-1 and TRBJ2-5; TRBD2 agrees at 10 bases. The CDR3 contains 17 residues. V trimming: 0 bases; J trimming: 2 bases; junction bases outside the gene matches: 7. CDR1 is SGHRS and CDR2 is YFSETQ in the germline V gene. The CDR3: CASSLVLAGGPQETQYF. The CDR3 region has the DNA TGCGCCAGCAGCTTGGTGTTAGCGGGGGGACCTCAAGAGACCCAGTACTTC. Full variable domain (rest looked up from reference TRBV5-1 and TRBJ2-5): KAGVTQTPRYLIKTRGQQVTLSCSPISGHRSVSWYQQTPGQGLQFLFEYFSETQRNKGNFPGRFSGRQFSNSRSEMNVSTLELGDSALYLCASSLVLAGGPQETQYFGPGTRLLVL.

This clonotype was seen repeatedly, ten times or more. The chain combines TRBV6-1 with TRBJ2-3; D might be TRBD1 (5 bases). This CDR3 comprises 14 residues. Germline values: CDR1 MNHNS, CDR2 SASEGT. V was cut by 4 bases and J by 3 bases, with 11 bases left in between. CDR3 sequence (DNA): TGTGCCAGCAGTGCGCACAGGTGGACAGATACGCAGTATTTT. Amino acid sequence: CASSAHRWTDTQYF.

A note on this clonotype: One end of the junction fails to match germline, which may point to a read error. V and J are TRBV7-2 and TRBJ2-7, with D maybe TRBD2 (5 bases). CDR3 size: 14 residues. The germline gives CDR1 SGHTA, CDR2 FQGNSA. The CDR3 is CASSLETRFYEQSF. The CDR3, as DNA: TGTGCCAGCAGCTTAGAAACTAGGTTCTACGAGCAGTCCTTC.

This clonotype was observed a handful of times. CDR3 in amino acids: CAIKPGTDNSPLHF. The CDR3 nucleotides are TGTGCCATCAAACCGGGGACGGATAATTCACCCCTCCACTTT. This chain connects TRBV10-3 to TRBJ1-6; the D gene is possibly TRBD1 (5 bases). Per the germline V gene, CDR1 is ENHRY and CDR2 is SYGVKD. The length of the CDR3 is 14 residues. V lost 7 bases and J 5 bases, leaving 12 bases between the germline ends.

The chain carries TRBV27 and TRBJ1-5; tentatively, D is TRBD1 (5 bases). Per the germline V gene, CDR1 is MNHEY and CDR2 is SMNVEV (reference sequence). Trimming removed 0 bases at V and 0 bases at J, with 9 bases between. This CDR3 comprises 16 residues. CDR3: CASSLSVGDSNQPQHF. DNA of the CDR3: TGTGCCAGCAGTTTATCAGTGGGGGATAGCAATCAGCCCCAGCATTTT.

This clonotype came up many times. This sequence joins TRBV20-1 and TRBJ2-7; tentatively, D is TRBD1 (5 bases). This CDR3 spans 15 amino acids. Germline CDR1 is DFQATT and CDR2 is SNEGSKA (reference sequence). Trimming took 6 bases from V and 0 from J, leaving 18 bases between them. CDR3 bases: TGCAGTGCCCACCTAAGGGGTGCTCACTCCTACGAGCAGTACTTC. This sequence encodes CSAHLRGAHSYEQYF.

This clonotype was observed a handful of times. CDR3 DNA: TGTGCCAGCAGCTTCCATGTAGCCAAAAACATTCAGTACTTC. The encoded protein is CASSFHVAKNIQYF. The chain uses TRBV7-2 and TRBJ2-4; D gene unclear. Germline V lookup: CDR1 SGHTA, CDR2 FQGNSA. CDR3 length: 14 amino acids. With 3 bases removed from V and 0 bases from J, the gap between germline ends came to 6 bases.

This clonotype was recorded at least ten times. V and J are TRBV5-6 and TRBJ2-7; D ambiguous. Germline loops: CDR1 SGHDT, CDR2 YYEEEE. The CDR3 contains 11 residues. Trimming removed 0 bases at V and 8 bases at J, with 6 bases between. CDR3 loop: CASSLGAKQYF. In DNA, the CDR3 is TGTGCCAGCAGCTTGGGGGCGAAGCAGTACTTC.

This clonotype has more than one count but fewer than ten. The chain is built from TRBV4-2 and TRBJ2-3, with D tentatively TRBD2 (6 bases). CDR1 and CDR2 from the germline V gene are LGHNA and YNFKEQ. This CDR3 has 14 residues. V gave up 1 base and J gave up 6 bases, with 11 bases separating them. The CDR3 here is CASSQARERDTQYF. Here the CDR3 DNA reads TGTGCCAGCAGCCAAGCCCGGGAGCGGGATACGCAGTATTTT.

The chain uses TRBV7-9 and TRBJ2-7, with D perhaps matching TRBD1 or TRBD2 (6 bases each). In germline, CDR1 is SEHNR, CDR2 FQNEAQ (reference sequence). This CDR3 has 13 amino acids. Trimming pared 4 bases from V and 3 bases from J, leaving 10 bases between. CDR3 coding DNA: TGTGCCAGCAGCTCGAGGGGGGACTACGAGCAGTACTTC. Its translation: CASSSRGDYEQYF.

The table lists this clonotype with a few counts. The chain couples TRBV12-3 or TRBV12-4 to TRBJ2-3, with D unclear. The CDR3 has 14 residues. Trimming cost V 10 bases and J 1 base, with 15 bases left between them. CDR3 DNA sequence: TGTGCCACCGAGCTTCGGCCCGGCACAGATACGCAGTATTTT. Amino acids: CATELRPGTDTQYF.

There are a few counts of this clonotype. CDR3 region: CSAVGGRSGYTF. CDR3 bases: TGCAGTGCCGTAGGGGGGCGGAGTGGCTACACCTTC. V and J are TRBV20-1 and TRBJ1-2, with TRBD1 as a possible D gene (6 bases). CDR3 size: 12 residues. Germline CDR1 and CDR2: DFQATT and SNEGSKA (reference sequence). V dropped 6 bases and J dropped 7 bases, with 15 bases sitting between them.

A remark on this clonotype: A much larger clone differs from this one at a single base, so this may be a read error. This chain connects TRBV10-3 to TRBJ2-7; D is uncertain. CDR3 length equals 14 residues. Per germline, CDR1 ENHRY and CDR2 SYGVKD. The CDR3 DNA reads as TGTGCCATCAGTGATACGGGTAGCTCCTACGCGCAGTACTTC. Translated: CAISDTGSSYAQYF.

This clonotype was seen at least ten times. The chain links TRBV21-1 to TRBJ2-1; TRBD2 is taken as the D call from the table, unchecked against the DNA. TRBV21-1 is a pseudogene segment. There are 21 residues in the CDR3. CDR3 amino acids: CASSKTWVTSQGVSGGPDKFF. Written as DNA, the CDR3 is TGTGCCAGCAGCAAAACTTGGGTGACTAGCCAAGGCGTGTCGGGGGGTCCCGATAAGTTCTTC.